These T cell receptor beta chains were read from a single sample in a study of CD8+CD57+ T cells in acquired aplastic anemia. TCRdb recomputed calls from the reads with MiXCR, one row per CDR3 protein. The sample yields 450,000 to 600,000 distinct CDR3 sequences, less than 35% seen once. The sequenced sample was sorted CD4+, CD8+, or CD8+CD57+ T cells (not recorded which) from PBMCs. These TCRs come from a human donor with aplastic anemia. The CDR3 runs from the conserved cysteine through the conserved F or W. D genes are given only for firm matches. Rows may omit the clone size; those that give it use once, few, many or a size class.

>TRBD1|TRBV7-8|NA|TRBJ1-6
TGTGCCAGCAGTGCAGCTGACAGGGGGTGGATTTCACCCCTCCACTTT
CASSAADRGWISPLHF
>TRBD2|TRBV2|NA|TRBJ2-3
TGTGCCAGCAGTTTAAGCGGGAGGACGCAGTATTTT
CASSLSGRTQYF
>TRBD1|TRBV15|many|TRBJ2-2
TGTGCCACCAGCGGGGAGGGACAGGGGGCAACCGGGGAGCTGTTTTTT
CATSGEGQGATGELFF
>NA|TRBV20-1|few|TRBJ2-1
TGCAGTGCTAGATCCGGGACTCTGGCAGCCTTC
CSARSGTLAAF
>TRBD2|TRBV25-1|NA|TRBJ2-1
TGTGCCAGCACTGAGAATAGCGGGAGATACAATGAGCAGTCCTTC
CASTENSGRYNEQSF
>TRBD1|TRBV20-1|few|TRBJ1-4
TGCAGTGCACTAGGACAGGCGGGTATCCCCTCAATATTT
CSALGQAGIPSIF
>NA|TRBV5-1|NA|TRBJ1-4
TGCGCCAGCAGCCCCCGTATAGGGGCGAGTGAAAAACTGTTTTTT
CASSPRIGASEKLFF
>TRBD1|TRBV5-1|few|TRBJ1-2
TGCGCCAGCAGCGAGTCGGGACAGGATTTCTATGGCTACACCTTC
CASSESGQDFYGYTF
>TRBD1|TRBV11-1|many|TRBJ2-7
TGTGCCAGCAGCTTAGATGGACAGGGGGCGTACTACGAGCAGTACTTC
CASSLDGQGAYYEQYF
>TRBD1|TRBV4-2|NA|TRBJ1-6
TGTGCCAGCAGCCCCTCGACAGGGAGAGTGGATTCACCCCTCCACTTT
CASSPSTGRVDSPLHF
>NA|TRBV9|many|TRBJ2-7
TGTGCCAGCAGCGTAGAGGGCTTCGGCTACGAGCAGTACTTC
CASSVEGFGYEQYF
>NA|TRBV7-2|few|TRBJ2-1
TGTGCCAGCAGCTGGCGGGCCACTTACAATGAGCAGTTCTTC
CASSWRATYNEQFF
>NA|TRBV29-1|NA|TRBJ1-3
TGCAGCGCCAGAGACTGCGCTGGAAACACCATATATTTT
CSARDCAGNTIYF
>TRBD1|TRBV20-1|few|TRBJ1-1
TGCAGTGCTTCGTGGACAGGCGGGAACACTGAAGCTTTCTTT
CSASWTGGNTEAFF
>NA|TRBV7-3|NA|TRBJ2-7
TGTGCCAGCAGCCAGGCGGGTTCCTACGAGCAGTACTTC
CASSQAGSYEQYF
>TRBD1|TRBV20-1|many|TRBJ2-7
TGCAGTGCTAGAGAAGGACAGGGGGCACCCCCCCACTACGAGCAGTACTTC
CSAREGQGAPPHYEQYF
>NA|TRBV9|NA|TRBJ2-2
TGTGCCAGCTCACCACCTATGGGGGTCACCGGGGAGCTGTTTTTT
CASSPPMGVTGELFF